This entry lists 9 T cell receptor beta chains sequenced from one sample in a study of blood T cell repertoires in COVID-19. Sequencing was performed with immunoSEQ multiplex PCR; in TCRdb, only in-frame clones are kept and a portion is missing. The sample has about 220,000 clones; about 88% are singletons. Sequencing used peripheral blood. These receptors all come from a man aged 35 to 55 with active or convalescent COVID-19.

The rearrangement uses TRBV7-9 and TRBJ1-6; D call uncertain. The ends were cut back, 1 base at V and 9 bases at J, with 10 bases in the middle. CDR1 and CDR2 (germline): SEHNR, FQNEAQ (reference sequence). CDR3 size: 14 residues. As DNA, the CDR3 is TGTGCCAGCAGCTTAGTAAGGGAGCCTTCACCCCTCCACTTT. It codes for CASSLVREPSPLHF.

In this sample, this clone turned up a few times. The chain has TRBV3-1 (or the pseudogene TRBV3-2) and TRBJ1-1; 9 bases fit TRBD1. CDR1 and CDR2 from the germline V gene are LGHDT and YNNKEL (reference sequence). V was pared by 4 bases and J by 8 bases, with 11 bases of the junction left unmatched. CDR3 length: 15 amino acids. The CDR3, as DNA: TGTGCCAGCAGCCCCCGGACAGGGGCGATCATGGAAGCTTTCTTT. This sequence encodes CASSPRTGAIMEAFF.

The chain's CDR3 is CASSPSGGLVPSEAFF. The CDR3 nucleotides read TGTGCCAGCAGCCCATCGGGGGGCCTTGTGCCAAGTGAAGCTTTCTTT. The gene calls are TRBV27 and TRBJ1-1; TRBD1 might be the D (6 bases). Between the trimmed V and J ends, which lost 6 bases and 7 bases, there was a span of 24 bases. CDR3 size: 16 residues. Germline V lookup: CDR1 MNHEY, CDR2 SMNVEV (reference sequence).

The chain employs TRBV7-3 and TRBJ1-1; possible D gene TRBD1, 6 bases. CDR1 SGHTA and CDR2 FQGTGA come from the germline V gene. This CDR3 has 16 residues. V gave up 4 bases and J gave up 5 bases, with 20 bases separating them. The CDR3 loop is CASSSINYRERTEAFF. CDR3 nucleotide sequence: TGTGCCAGCAGCTCCATAAATTACAGGGAGAGGACTGAAGCTTTCTTT.

The chain has TRBV27 and TRBJ2-7; maybe TRBD2 (5 bases). V was trimmed by 3 bases and J by 5 bases, leaving 14 bases between them. This CDR3 spans 14 amino acids. Germline CDR1 MNHEY, CDR2 SMNVEV (reference sequence). CDR3 coding DNA: TGTGCCAGCAGTTTGGCGGGTCCTTGGGACGAGCAGTACTTC. Encoded protein: CASSLAGPWDEQYF.

The J gene is TRBJ1-5, the V gene TRBV6-2 or TRBV6-3; perhaps TRBD1 as D (6 bases). V was clipped by 5 bases and J by 6 bases, with 20 bases between them. CDR1 and CDR2 (germline): MNHEY, SVGEGT. This CDR3 spans 16 amino acids. CDR3 protein: CASSKTGTSRGQPQHF. The CDR3 coding sequence is TGTGCCAGCAGTAAGACCGGGACAAGCCGGGGTCAGCCCCAGCATTTT.

Here the CDR3 reads CASRTTGFQANYGYTF. DNA of the CDR3: TGTGCCAGCAGAACTACAGGGTTCCAAGCTAACTATGGCTACACCTTC. The chain joins TRBV28 to TRBJ1-2; D is perhaps TRBD1 (6 bases). Trimming left V 6 bases short and J 0 bases short, with 17 bases between. CDR1 and CDR2 (germline): MDHEN, SYDVKM. The CDR3 is 16 amino acids.

J is TRBJ2-2 and V is TRBV7-3; a weak D match, TRBD1 (5 bases). Germline CDR1 SGHTA, CDR2 FQGTGA. There are 13 residues in the CDR3. V was shortened by 5 bases and J by 7 bases, with 11 bases between the two germline ends. CDR3 sequence (DNA): TGTGCCAGCAGCGCAAAGGGGCACGGGGAGCTGTTTTTT. It yields the protein CASSAKGHGELFF.

The chain carries TRBV24-1 and TRBJ2-1; 7 nucleotides line up with TRBD2. Germline CDR1 reads KGHDR; CDR2 reads SFDVKD. V was clipped by 5 bases and J by 10 bases; unmatched bases: 10. CDR3 length equals 14 residues. In DNA, the CDR3 is TGTGCCACCAGTGGGACTAGGGGTCCAGGGGAGCAGTTCTTC. It encodes CATSGTRGPGEQFF.